One and the same sample provided the 27 T cell receptor beta chains below, sequenced in a study of blood T cells in healthy people across ages. The second PCR ran about 6 to 12 cycles with a sample-barcoded 5' primer and J-beta primers. TCRdb re-analysed the 5' RACE reads in MiXCR, keeping a single row per CDR3 protein. This repertoire shows around 1,500,000 distinct CDR3 sequences, under 30% found once; its top ten account for 6.5% to 8.5%. Material: blood. The receptors originated from a woman in her 30s in good health.

On this clonotype itself: A much more abundant neighbour one base away suggests this may be a read error. The chain recombines TRBV12-3 or TRBV12-4 with TRBJ1-1, with D perhaps matching TRBD1 (5 bases). The CDR3 extends over 13 amino acids. The CDR3 protein is CVSSRAMNTEAFF. CDR3 sequence (DNA): TGTGTCAGCAGCAGGGCCATGAACACTGAAGCTTTCTTT.

This clonotype was seen once. The genes are TRBV24-1 and TRBJ2-2; TRBD1 matches 12 bases. This CDR3 spans 16 amino acids. The V gene's germline CDR1 is KGHDR and CDR2 SFDVKD. Trimming cost V 4 bases and J 5 bases; bases outside gene matches: 4. CDR3 region: CATSDGTGGETGELFF. The CDR3 DNA reads as TGTGCCACCAGTGACGGGACAGGGGGCGAGACCGGGGAGCTGTTTTTT.

The sample holds a few counts of this clonotype. The gene calls are TRBV7-9 and TRBJ2-3; TRBD2 aligns across 12 bases. CDR1 SEHNR and CDR2 FQNEAQ come from the germline V gene (reference sequence). The trim removed 4 bases at V and 10 bases at J, leaving 15 bases unmatched. There are 17 residues in the CDR3. The CDR3 bases are TGTGCCAGCAGCTCCCTAACGACTAGCGGGAGACCCCTTGCGCAGTATTTT. Its translation is CASSSLTTSGRPLAQYF.

This clonotype has only a few counts. The chain recombines TRBV6-6 with TRBJ2-3; 10 nucleotides align to TRBD1. V was pared by 5 bases and J by 2 bases, with 7 bases of the junction left unmatched. The germline CDR1 and CDR2 sequences are MNHNY and SVGAGI (reference sequence). The CDR3 is 16 residues long. CDR3 loop: CASSPRQGASTDTQYF. DNA for the CDR3: TGTGCCAGCAGTCCCAGACAGGGGGCCTCCACAGATACGCAGTATTTT.

The chain is built from TRBV7-2 and TRBJ2-3; D not certain. Between the trimmed V and J ends, which lost 3 bases and 6 bases, there was a span of 16 bases. This CDR3 is built from 15 residues. Germline CDR1 is SGHTA and CDR2 is FQGNSA. Here the CDR3 reads CASSFLRLESDTQYF. DNA of the CDR3: TGTGCCAGCAGCTTCCTACGACTGGAGTCGGATACGCAGTATTTT.

Ten or more counts support this clonotype. The rearrangement joins TRBV7-2 to TRBJ2-5; no clear D gene. CDR1 SGHTA and CDR2 FQGNSA come from the germline V gene. V was shortened by 4 bases and J by 2 bases, with 5 bases between the two germline ends. The CDR3 spans 12 residues. In DNA, the CDR3 is TGTGCCAGCAGCTGGGGACAAGAGACCCAGTACTTC. Encoded protein: CASSWGQETQYF. Together with reference TRBV7-2 and TRBJ2-5, the CDR3 gives the full variable domain: GAGVSQSPSNKVTEKGKDVELRCDPISGHTALYWYRQSLGQGLEFLIYFQGNSAPDKSGLPSDRFSAERTGGSVSTLTIQRTQQEDSAVYLCASSWGQETQYFGPGTRLLVL.

In its sample, this clonotype was seen a few times. The V and J genes are TRBV27 and TRBJ1-5, with D perhaps TRBD1 (6 bases). Germline CDR1 is MNHEY and CDR2 is SMNVEV (reference sequence). Trimming removed 2 bases at V and 0 bases at J, with 14 bases between. The length of the CDR3 is 17 residues. CDR3 protein: CASSLPFGQLSNQPQHF. The CDR3 DNA reads TGTGCCAGCAGTTTACCCTTTGGACAGCTTAGCAATCAGCCCCAGCATTTT.

The table lists this clonotype with many counts. This rearrangement joins TRBV9 to TRBJ2-1, with a weak D call TRBD2 (5 bases). Looked up from germline, CDR1 is SGDLS and CDR2 is YYNGEE. The CDR3 extends over 14 amino acids. Trimming took 2 bases from V and 1 from J, leaving 7 bases between them. CDR3 loop: CASSVPGSYNEQFF. In nucleotides, the CDR3 is TGTGCCAGCAGCGTTCCGGGGTCCTACAATGAGCAGTTCTTC.

This chain links TRBV18 with TRBJ2-1; unclear D gene. The CDR3 contains 14 residues. V was clipped by 3 bases and J by 6 bases, with 12 bases between them. Germline-derived CDR1 and CDR2 are KGHSH and LQKENI. CDR3 DNA: TGTGCCAGCTCACCGCGCGCAGCAGTCAATGAGCAGTTCTTC. Translating gives CASSPRAAVNEQFF.

This clonotype occurred many times. The chain couples TRBV5-1 to TRBJ1-2; a possible D gene is TRBD1 (5 bases). V lost 4 bases, J lost 8 bases, and 15 bases lay in between. The CDR3 contains 13 residues. Germline CDR1 is SGHRS and CDR2 is YFSETQ. This CDR3 reads CASSVEGQFGYTF. DNA of the CDR3: TGCGCCAGCAGCGTCGAAGGACAATTCGGCTACACCTTC.

This clonotype was seen a handful of times. Because the CDR3's place on the DNA is in doubt, the DNA is left out and the CDR3 is given as listed by TCRdb. This chain uses TRBV5-1 with TRBJ2-6. Germline V gene sequence: CDR1 SGHRS, CDR2 YFSETQ. The CDR3 is 17 residues long, ends included. The CDR3 loop reads CASSLERFASGANVPTF.

The chain carries TRBV7-2 and TRBJ2-7; a weak D match, TRBD2 (5 bases). This CDR3 spans 15 amino acids. Germline CDR1 is SGHTA and CDR2 is FQGNSA. V lost 6 bases, J lost 1 base, and 16 bases lay in between. For the CDR3, the DNA is TGTGCCAGCAGACATTCCTACCTAGCTTCCTACGAGCAGTACTTC. It yields the protein CASRHSYLASYEQYF.

This chain uses TRBV20-1 with TRBJ2-7; 7 nucleotides align to TRBD1. The CDR3 totals 15 residues. J was trimmed by 2 bases and V by 3 bases; bases with no gene match: 10. The germline V gene has CDR1 DFQATT and CDR2 SNEGSKA (reference sequence). CDR3 amino acids: CSARVRETGAYEQYF. The CDR3 region has the DNA TGCAGTGCTAGGGTTCGGGAAACAGGGGCCTACGAGCAGTACTTC.

A few counts support this clonotype. J is TRBJ2-7 and V is TRBV4-3, with 9 nucleotides matching TRBD1. Germline V CDR1 and CDR2: LGHNA, YSLEER. The CDR3 contains 15 residues. The ends lost 2 bases at V and 1 base at J; junction bases unmatched: 3. CDR3 residues: CASSQSQGASYEQYF. The CDR3 DNA reads as TGCGCCAGCAGCCAATCACAGGGGGCGTCCTACGAGCAGTACTTC.

This clonotype was counted a few times. The chain joins TRBV6-6 to TRBJ1-1; no firm D call. CDR3 length: 14 amino acids. Trimming took off 2 bases at V and 1 base at J, with 8 bases between the two ends. Germline V gene sequence: CDR1 MNHNY, CDR2 SVGAGI (reference sequence). The CDR3 protein is CASSYRLENTEAFF. The CDR3 DNA reads as TGTGCCAGCAGTTACCGACTAGAGAACACTGAAGCTTTCTTT.

A remark on this clonotype: A read error is possible here, since a much larger clone lies one base away. This sequence joins TRBV10-3 and TRBJ2-1; D is unresolved. The assigned J gene may be wrong: the sequence end matches TRBJ2-7 better. From germline, CDR1 is ENHRY and CDR2 SYGVKD. The length of the CDR3 is 13 residues. The CDR3 region is CAISESAYNEQYF. The DNA for the CDR3 is TGTGCCATCAGTGAGTCCGCCTACAATGAGCAGTACTTC.

This chain joins TRBV28 and TRBJ2-7, with 7 bases lining up with TRBD2. After removal of 2 bases from V and 5 bases from J, the junction contained 12 bases not matched to a gene. The CDR3 has 16 residues. Germline CDR1 is MDHEN and CDR2 is SYDVKM. CDR3 amino acids: CASSLGTPRGGDEQYF. DNA for the CDR3: TGTGCCAGCAGTTTAGGGACCCCTAGGGGAGGGGACGAGCAGTACTTC. Using reference TRBV28 and TRBJ2-7 for the parts outside the CDR3, the full variable domain is DVKVTQSSRYLVKRTGEKVFLECVQDMDHENMFWYRQDPGLGLRLIYFSYDVKMKEKGDIPEGYSVSREKKERFSLILESASTNQTSMYLCASSLGTPRGGDEQYFGPGTRLTVT.

This clonotype has just a few counts. The chain is built from TRBV12-3 or TRBV12-4 and TRBJ2-1; 10 nucleotides match TRBD2. The trim removed 4 bases at V and 0 bases at J, leaving 9 bases unmatched. The CDR3 runs 18 residues. CDR3 sequence: CASSWASGSKGSYNEQFF. In DNA form, the CDR3 reads TGTGCCAGCAGTTGGGCTAGCGGGAGTAAGGGCTCCTACAATGAGCAGTTCTTC.

This clonotype has more than one count but fewer than ten. V gene TRBV18 combines with J gene TRBJ2-5; 8 nucleotides line up with TRBD1. The CDR3 totals 18 residues. Germline V gene lookup returns CDR1 KGHSH and CDR2 LQKENI. The J segment lost 5 bases and the V segment lost 4 bases, leaving 18 bases of the junction unmatched. DNA of the CDR3: TGTGCCAGCTCACTAAACCTTCCCTCGGACAGGGCTCAGGAGACCCAGTACTTC. Translating gives CASSLNLPSDRAQETQYF.

V and J are TRBV7-2 and TRBJ1-1, with D uncertain. CDR1 is SGHTA and CDR2 is FQGNSA in the germline V gene. The CDR3 is 12 amino acids. V lost 5 bases to trimming and J lost 4 bases, with 8 bases between them. As DNA, the CDR3 is TGTGCCAGCAGCCTGTACATCACTGAAGCTTTCTTT. Residues: CASSLYITEAFF.

This clonotype was seen a handful of times. The chain has TRBV11-2 and TRBJ2-7; D gene unclear. Trimming cost V 5 bases and J 2 bases, with 16 bases left between them. This CDR3 spans 15 amino acids. Germline CDR1 SGHAT, CDR2 FQNNGV. The chain's CDR3 is CASSGSRPKAYEQYF. The CDR3 DNA reads TGTGCCAGCAGCGGTTCGAGGCCGAAGGCCTACGAGCAGTACTTC.

A word on this clonotype: This may be a read error, as it is one base from a much larger clone. The rearrangement links TRBV5-5 to TRBJ1-6, with a tentative D call TRBD1 (5 bases). Germline CDR1 reads SGHKS; CDR2 reads YYEKEE (reference sequence). CDR3 length: 14 amino acids. CDR3 sequence: CASSERGRNSPHHF. CDR3 sequence (DNA): TGTGCCAGCAGTGAAAGGGGACGGAATTCACCCCACCACTTT. Combining the CDR3 with reference TRBV5-5 and TRBJ1-6 gives the whole variable domain DAGVTQSPTHLIKTRGQQVTLRCSPISGHKSVSWYQQVLGQGPQFIFQYYEKEERGRGNFPDRFSARQFPNYSSELNVNALLLGDSALYLCASSERGRNSPHHFGNGTRLTVT.

Many counts were recorded for this clonotype. The chain couples TRBV6-1 to TRBJ2-1, with D maybe TRBD1 (5 bases). The V end was cut by 5 bases, the J end by 0 bases, with 23 bases between. The germline V gene encodes CDR1 MNHNS and CDR2 SASEGT. This CDR3 has 19 amino acids. Here the CDR3 reads CASSQSAPTEASSYNEQFF. CDR3 bases: TGTGCCAGCAGTCAAAGCGCTCCGACAGAAGCGTCCTCCTACAATGAGCAGTTCTTC.

The chain uses TRBV14 and TRBJ2-1, with D perhaps TRBD2 (5 bases). The CDR3 length is 14 residues. V shed 1 base and J shed 5 bases, with 9 bases lying between them. Per the germline V gene, CDR1 is SGHDN and CDR2 is FVKESK. The DNA for the CDR3 is TGTGCCAGCAGCCAAGCTACCGGGGACAATGAGCAGTTCTTC. Translating gives CASSQATGDNEQFF.

Details on this clonotype: A read error may account for a junction end that differs from germline. The V call is TRBV9, the J call TRBJ2-7, with 8 positions matching TRBD1. The J call may be incorrect, as the DNA end agrees better with TRBJ2-5. Germline V gene data show CDR1 as SGDLS and CDR2 as YYNGEE. The CDR3 is made up of 15 amino acids. CDR3 sequence reads: CASSRSPDRVETQYF. CDR3 bases: TGCGCCAGCAGCCGGTCACCGGACAGGGTTGAGACCCAGTACTTC.

As for this clonotype: A junction boundary mismatches the germline segment, possibly from a read error. The chain links TRBV24-1 to TRBJ2-3, with D possibly TRBD1 on 6 matching bases. The CDR3 covers 15 residues. From germline, CDR1 is KGHDR and CDR2 SFDVKD. In DNA, the CDR3 is TGTGCCGCCAGTGAGTTGACAGGTAACACGGATACGCAGTATTTT. Translation: CAASELTGNTDTQYF.

The chain links TRBV5-1 to TRBJ1-5; D is possibly TRBD1 (5 bases). V was shortened by 3 bases and J by 5 bases, with 21 bases between the two germline ends. Germline V CDR1 and CDR2: SGHRS, YFSETQ. The CDR3 spans 17 residues. CDR3: CASSYHRGGNSYQPQHF. Here the CDR3 DNA reads TGCGCCAGCAGCTACCACCGTGGGGGAAACTCTTATCAGCCCCAGCATTTT.